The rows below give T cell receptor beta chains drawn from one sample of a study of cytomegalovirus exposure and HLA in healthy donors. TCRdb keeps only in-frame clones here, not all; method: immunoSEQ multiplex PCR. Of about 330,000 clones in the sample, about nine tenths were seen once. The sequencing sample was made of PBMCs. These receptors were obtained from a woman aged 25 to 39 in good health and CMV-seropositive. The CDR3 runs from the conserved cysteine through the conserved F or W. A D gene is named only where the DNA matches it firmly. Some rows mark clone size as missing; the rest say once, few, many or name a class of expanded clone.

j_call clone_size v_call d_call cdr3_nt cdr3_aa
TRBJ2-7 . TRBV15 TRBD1 TGTGCCACCAGCAGATCCATTGGGACAGGGGAGGTGGAGCAGTACTTC CATSRSIGTGEVEQYF
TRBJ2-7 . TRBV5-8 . TGTGCCAGCAGCTACCCAGGGTCTTACGAGCAGTACTTC CASSYPGSYEQYF
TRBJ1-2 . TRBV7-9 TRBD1 TGTGCCAGCAGCTTAGCCGGGACAGCGATGAGCTATGGCTACACCTTC CASSLAGTAMSYGYTF
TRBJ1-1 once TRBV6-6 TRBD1 TGTGCCAGCAGTCAAGCAAGACAGGGAGGCACTGAAGCTTTCTTT CASSQARQGGTEAFF
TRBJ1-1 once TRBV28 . TGTGCCAGCAGTTTAGTTAGCACTGAAGCTTTCTTT CASSLVSTEAFF
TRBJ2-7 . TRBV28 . TGTGCCAGCCGGACACCTTACGAGCAGTACTTC CASRTPYEQYF
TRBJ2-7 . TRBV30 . TGTGCCTGGAGTGTAGTGGCATTAGCGGCGTACGAGCAGTACTTC CAWSVVALAAYEQYF
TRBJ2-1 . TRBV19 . TGTGCCAGTAGTATACAGGGCAATGAGCAGTTCTTC CASSIQGNEQFF
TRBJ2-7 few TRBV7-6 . TGTGCCAGCAGCCCGCGGACGCCGTCCTACGAGCAGTACTTC CASSPRTPSYEQYF
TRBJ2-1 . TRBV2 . TGTGCCAGCATTGAGATTCCGGTACTTTACAATGAGCAGTTCTTC CASIEIPVLYNEQFF
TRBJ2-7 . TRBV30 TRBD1 TGTGCCTGGAGGAGGGGTACAGGGGACCCCTACGAGCAGTACTTC CAWRRGTGDPYEQYF
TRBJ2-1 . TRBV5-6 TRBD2 TGTGCCAGCAGCTGGGGAGGGGCGAATGAGCAGTTCTTC CASSWGGANEQFF
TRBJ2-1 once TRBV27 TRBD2 TGTGCCAGCAGTTTATCGTGGGGGACTAGCGGGAGCTATGAGCAGTTCTTC CASSLSWGTSGSYEQFF
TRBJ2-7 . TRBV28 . TGTGCCAGCAGTTTGGGAAACAGGGCCTACGAGCAGTACTTC CASSLGNRAYEQYF
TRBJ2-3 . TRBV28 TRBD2 TGTGCCTCCCTTAGCGGGACTACAGATACGCAGTATTTT CASLSGTTDTQYF
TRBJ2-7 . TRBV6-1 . TGTGCCAGCAGTGACCGGACAGCCTCCTACGAGCAGTACTTC CASSDRTASYEQYF
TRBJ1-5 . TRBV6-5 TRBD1 TGTGCCAGCAGTTACTCGGGGGGACAGTATCAGCCCCAGCATTTT CASSYSGGQYQPQHF